This TCR beta chain was recorded in a study of T cells in Graves' hyperthyroidism and ophthalmopathy. Study information: Peripheral blood was taken when the disease was first diagnosed, before any treatment began.

Patients were excluded for uncontrolled infection, other autoimmune disease, pregnancy or lactation. The authors took PBMCs from over 8.5 ml fresh peripheral blood. Amplification of TCR beta CDR3 regions used RNA as the template. The study used the HTBI primer set for a first-round RT-PCR of the TCR CDR3. Via MiXCR, TCRdb re-called the multiplex PCR reads, giving one row per CDR3 protein. The profile shows around 440,000 distinct CDR3 sequences, approximately 14% of them singletons. This clonotype appeared many times. This TCR came from a woman aged 18-30 years with Graves' hyperthyroidism. The material sequenced was blood.

The CDR3 reads CASSYSMRGGEETQYF. CDR3 DNA sequence: TGTGCCAGCAGTTACTCGATGCGGGGGGGAGAAGAGACCCAGTACTTC. V gene TRBV6-6 combines with J gene TRBJ2-5; TRBD2 aligns across 9 bases. The CDR3 loop spans 16 amino acids. The junction had 5 bases not matched to a gene; V was cut back by 0 bases and J by 3 bases. Germline CDR1 reads MNHNY; CDR2 reads SVGAGI (reference sequence).